This T cell receptor beta chain is drawn from a study of blood T cell repertoires in COVID-19. Study at large: T cells, B-cell-depleted T cells, or PBMCs supplied cDNA or gDNA.

In the original processing: Amplification of reference gene primers was used by the study to estimate nucleated cell counts. Data came from immunoSEQ multiplex PCR; TCRdb stores just in-frame clones and leaves some out. The V and J calls and clone size were taken over from that table, and D and trimming were inferred from the DNA. The sample lists about 59,000 clones; almost 85% were seen once. V lost 2 bases, J lost 4 bases, and 5 bases stayed unmatched. This CDR3 is built from 15 residues. Per germline, CDR1 SGHKS and CDR2 YYEKEE (reference sequence). The receptor comes from a human donor in a cohort sampled during active COVID-19. The specimen sequenced was peripheral blood. The rearrangement links TRBV5-5 to TRBJ1-2, with 10 bases lining up with TRBD1. DNA for the CDR3: TGTGCCAGCAGCTTAGAGGACAGGGGGGGCTATGGCTACACCTTC. Protein sequence: CASSLEDRGGYGYTF.